This record concerns one TCR beta chain sequence. Its antigen remains unidentified. The junction departs from the called germline gene at one end, perhaps through a read error. This CDR3 region has 13 residues. CDR1 and CDR2 (germline): SQVTM, ANQGSEA. The template was RNA from unsorted bulk tissue. This non-tumor lung sample came from over 3 cm beyond the tumor edge. A modified ARM-PCR protocol with three rounds of nested PCR amplified TCRbeta. One entry per CDR3 protein, called by TCRdb with MiXCR from the multiplex PCR reads. The repertoire consists of about 44,000 distinct CDR3 sequences, with 64% occurring once and the leading ten covering around 30%. This entry belongs to a study of tumor and adjacent non-tumor tissue in lung cancer. Study at large: Patients were aged about 31 to 85, some 10 men and roughly 5 women, stage I to III. Samples averaged approximately 4.2 million productive TCRbeta reads each. Broader study findings: Compared with tumor, normal lung showed significantly lower TCR diversity. Higher tumor TCR diversity was associated with shorter survival.

This TCR derives from a woman in her sixties or seventies with non-small cell lung cancer. Sequencing input: distant non-tumor lung tissue. This sequence joins TRBV29-1 and TRBJ2-1, with D tentatively TRBD1 (5 bases). The CDR3 loop reads CSVKRQDIYEQLF. The DNA for the CDR3 is TGCAGCGTAAAACGGCAGGACATATATGAGCAGCTCTTC.